The 11 T cell receptor beta chains listed next were all sequenced from one sample in a study of OX40 agonist ivuxolimab in advanced cancers. TCRdb keeps only in-frame clones here, not all; method: immunoSEQ multiplex PCR. The sample lists 92,000 or so clones; under 90% were seen once. The sample here was CD4+ or CD8+ T cells sorted from blood, taken in a trial of the OX40 agonist ivuxolimab. Receptors were obtained from an adult with an advanced solid tumor such as melanoma, head and neck, liver or kidney cancer.

This clone has just one count. The chain uses TRBV12-5 and TRBJ1-5, with TRBD1 as a possible D gene (5 bases). The CDR3 is 15 residues long. Germline V CDR1 and CDR2: LGHNT, FRNRAP. V was clipped by 0 bases and J by 6 bases, with 12 bases between them. As DNA, the CDR3 is TGTGCTAGTGGTTTGGTAGGAGGGACTGGTCAGCCCCAGCATTTT. It yields the protein CASGLVGGTGQPQHF. Variable domain in full (rest from reference TRBV12-5 and TRBJ1-5): DARVTQTPRHKVTEMGQEVTMRCQPILGHNTVFWYRQTMMQGLELLAYFRNRAPLDDSGMPKDRFSAEMPDATLATLKIQPSEPRDSAVYFCASGLVGGTGQPQHFGDGTRLSIL.

This clone came up a few times. The rearrangement uses TRBV7-9 and TRBJ2-1; TRBD1 is a possible D gene (8 bases). The CDR3 consists of 14 residues. The germline V gene has CDR1 SEHNR and CDR2 FQNEAQ (reference sequence). The ends were cut back, 7 bases at V and 7 bases at J, with 17 bases in the middle. In DNA, the CDR3 is TGTGCCAGCACCTCCGACAGGGGAGGGAATGAGCAGTTCTTC. This translates into CASTSDRGGNEQFF.

This clone was seen once. The gene calls are TRBV27 and TRBJ1-1; D uncertain. The CDR3 loop spans 15 amino acids. Per the germline V gene, CDR1 is MNHEY and CDR2 is SMNVEV (reference sequence). The V and J ends lost 0 bases and 5 bases respectively, with 13 bases between them. The CDR3 sequence: CASSLSDGRRTEAFF. The CDR3 DNA reads as TGTGCCAGCAGTTTATCAGACGGTCGGAGGACTGAAGCTTTCTTT.

The table lists this clone with a few counts. This chain connects TRBV6-6 to TRBJ2-3; the D is unclear. Germline lookup yields CDR1 MNHNY and CDR2 SVGAGI (reference sequence). The CDR3 is 11 amino acids. Trimming left V 6 bases short and J 7 bases short, with 8 bases between. The CDR3 sequence: CASRTQNTQYF. CDR3 bases: TGTGCCAGCAGGACACAGAATACGCAGTATTTT.

Ten or more counts support this clone. V usage is TRBV2 and J usage is TRBJ1-5; D perhaps matches TRBD1 (5 bases). The V end was cut by 7 bases, the J end by 0 bases, with 7 bases between. The length of the CDR3 is 13 residues. Germline values: CDR1 SNHLY, CDR2 FYNNEI. Written as DNA, the CDR3 is TGTGCCAGCACGGGGGATAGCAATCAGCCCCAGCATTTT. This encodes CASTGDSNQPQHF.

The rearrangement links TRBV29-1 to TRBJ2-7; TRBD2 aligns across 8 bases. Germline V gene lookup returns CDR1 SQVTM and CDR2 ANQGSEA. The CDR3 has 13 amino acids. Losses at the gene ends were 6 bases for V and 3 bases for J; bases not matched to a gene: 7. The CDR3 is CSVKTSGFYEQYF. CDR3 DNA sequence: TGCAGCGTGAAAACTAGCGGCTTCTACGAGCAGTACTTC.

This clone was detected once. V gene TRBV6-1 combines with J gene TRBJ1-5; D not certain. This CDR3 is 17 amino acids long. The ends were cut back, 1 base at V and 6 bases at J, with 19 bases in the middle. Per germline, CDR1 MNHNS and CDR2 SASEGT. The CDR3 DNA sequence: TGTGCCAGCAGTGAAGGGTTCCGGAGCAGTTTGCTTCAGCCCCAGCATTTT. Its protein product is CASSEGFRSSLLQPQHF.

CDR3 in amino acids: CASSQDSTRGRGYTF. Here the CDR3 DNA reads TGCGCCAGCAGCCAAGATTCGACCAGGGGGCGAGGCTACACCTTC. The rearrangement joins TRBV4-1 to TRBJ1-2; 8 bases fit TRBD1. The germline gives CDR1 MGHRA, CDR2 YSYEKL. The CDR3 is 15 amino acids. V dropped 0 bases and J dropped 8; count of bases not matched to a gene: 8.

The CDR3 DNA reads TGTGCCAGCGCCCCTTCGAGGGGACAGGGGTTTTATGAGCAGTTCTTC. As protein: CASAPSRGQGFYEQFF. The chain has TRBV19 and TRBJ2-1; 10 bases align to TRBD1. Trimming took 9 bases from V and 8 from J; bases not matched to a gene: 16. The CDR3 length is 16 residues. The V gene's germline CDR1 is LNHDA and CDR2 SQIVND (reference sequence).

The chain links TRBV5-1 to TRBJ2-3, with no clear D. The CDR3 consists of 14 residues. V gave up 5 bases and J gave up 2 bases, with 12 bases separating them. The germline V gene encodes CDR1 SGHRS and CDR2 YFSETQ. The CDR3 region is CASSIGTFTDTQYF. In DNA form, the CDR3 reads TGCGCCAGCAGTATCGGAACCTTCACAGATACGCAGTATTTT.

In this sample, this clone turned up a few times. This chain links TRBV15 with TRBJ1-1; 10 nucleotides align to TRBD1. CDR1 is LNHNV and CDR2 is YYDKDF in the germline V gene (reference sequence). The CDR3 consists of 15 residues. Trimming removed 0 bases from V and 4 bases from J; junction bases left unmatched: 2. Here the CDR3 DNA reads TGTGCCACCAGCAGAGAGCGGACAGGGGGCACTGAAGCTTTCTTT. It specifies CATSRERTGGTEAFF.